This T cell receptor beta chain was recorded in a study of shared clonotypes between healthy human individuals. Study overall: The donors, a couple of women and a few men, were aged 18 to 49.

CDR3 length: 15 residues. Germline V gene sequence: CDR1 SGHVS, CDR2 FNYEAQ. Trimming took 4 bases from V and 7 from J, leaving 19 bases between them. The unsorted samples had tens of millions of PBMCs used for genomic DNA. Investigators spread the genomic DNA of each subset evenly over several immunoSEQ plates. The replicate PCRs on unsorted PBMC were given 250 to 300 ng DNA, which is around 31,000 T cell genomes. Profiling relied on immunoSEQ multiplex PCR, and the TCRdb table lists in-frame clones only, not all of them. The data show fewer than 550,000 clones, with around 79% seen just once and roughly an eighth held by the top ten.

This chain uses TRBV7-6 with TRBJ2-5; weak D call: TRBD1 (6 bases). Sample: PBMCs. This TCR derives from a woman aged 40 to 50 in good health. Some clones in this sample may be carry-over from other donors' samples. The CDR3 DNA follows: TGTGCCAGCAGCTCCCAACTACAGGGAGAGGGGACCCAGTACTTC. This encodes CASSSQLQGEGTQYF.